Shown below are 12 T cell receptor beta chains from a single sample sequenced in a study of immune evolution from preneoplasia to lung adenocarcinoma. Produced via immunoSEQ multiplex PCR; TCRdb's table is partial and in-frame only. Of about 41,000 clones in the sample, over 75% were seen once. Source material: FFPE invasive lung adenocarcinoma tissue. The source is a person aged 55-75 years with lung adenocarcinoma.

V and J are TRBV9 and TRBJ2-2, with TRBD2 matching 16 bases. Germline CDR1 and CDR2: SGDLS and YYNGEE. Trimming cost V 4 bases and J 0 bases; bases outside gene matches: 6. The CDR3 loop spans 19 amino acids. CDR3 protein: CASSPRGLAGGTNTGELFF. In nucleotides, the CDR3 is TGTGCCAGCAGCCCCCGGGGACTAGCGGGAGGGACGAACACCGGGGAGCTGTTTTTT.

The rearrangement uses TRBV28 and TRBJ1-4, with TRBD1 identical over 8 bases. The CDR3 consists of 16 residues. Germline CDR1 and CDR2: MDHEN and SYDVKM. V dropped 4 bases and J dropped 7; count of bases not matched to a gene: 11. As DNA, the CDR3 is TGTGCCAGCAGTTCCCAGGGGGCGGTTCGTGGTGAAAAACTGTTTTTT. This translates into CASSSQGAVRGEKLFF.

The chain joins TRBV12-5 to TRBJ2-2; TRBD2 aligns across 8 bases. Per the germline V gene, CDR1 is LGHNT and CDR2 is FRNRAP. CDR3 length: 19 residues. V shed 5 bases, J shed 3 bases, and the junction held 17 bases outside the gene matches. CDR3 in DNA: TGTGCTAGTGGTCCCGATTGGGATGGGCGGGAGGAGTACACCGGGGAGCTGTTTTTT. Its translation: CASGPDWDGREEYTGELFF.

The V gene is TRBV7-2, the J gene TRBJ1-3; D gene unclear. The V and J ends lost 1 base and 0 bases respectively, with 10 bases between them. The V gene's germline CDR1 is SGHTA and CDR2 FQGNSA. The CDR3 spans 16 residues. The CDR3: CASSLEMGSSGNTIYF. CDR3 DNA: TGTGCCAGCAGCTTAGAAATGGGAAGCTCTGGAAACACCATATATTTT.

Only one count was recorded for this clone. CDR3 DNA sequence: TGCAGCGGATTAAAAGGACAGGACCGATATGAGCAGTTCTTC. Its protein product is CSGLKGQDRYEQFF. J is TRBJ2-1 and V is TRBV29-1; TRBD1 matches 7 bases. This CDR3 has 14 residues. Germline V gene sequence: CDR1 SQVTM, CDR2 ANQGSEA. Trimming cost V 7 bases and J 8 bases; bases outside gene matches: 14.

This chain links TRBV19 with TRBJ1-1; TRBD1 aligns across 7 bases. The CDR3 length is 13 residues. Germline CDR1 reads LNHDA; CDR2 reads SQIVND (reference sequence). The V segment lost 4 bases and the J segment 4 bases; nucleotides outside the gene matches: 3. The CDR3 reads CASSRPGGTEAFF. In nucleotides, the CDR3 is TGTGCCAGTAGTAGACCAGGGGGCACTGAAGCTTTCTTT.

The rearrangement uses TRBV2 and TRBJ2-5; D is unclear. The CDR3 runs 12 residues. Deletions cut 8 bases from V and 0 bases from J, with 7 bases between. Germline CDR1 SNHLY, CDR2 FYNNEI. The CDR3 reads CASGRYQETQYF. The CDR3 DNA follows: TGTGCCAGCGGACGGTACCAAGAGACCCAGTACTTC. The full variable domain, with the rest looked up from reference TRBV2 and TRBJ2-5, is EPEVTQTPSHQVTQMGQEVILRCVPISNHLYFYWYRQILGQKVEFLVSFYNNEISEKSEIFDDQFSVERPDGSNFTLKIRSTKLEDSAMYFCASGRYQETQYFGPGTRLLVL.

The chain carries TRBV9 and TRBJ1-1; D remains ambiguous. Trimming removed 4 bases from V and 1 base from J, with 11 bases in between. CDR3 size: 14 residues. Germline assignment: CDR1 SGDLS and CDR2 YYNGEE. CDR3 DNA: TGTGCCAGCAGCCCCAGGACGGAGAACACTGAAGCTTTCTTT. Encoded protein: CASSPRTENTEAFF.

J is TRBJ2-5 and V is TRBV5-5; 7 bases align to TRBD1. V lost 2 bases, J lost 3 bases, and 1 base stayed unmatched. The CDR3 spans 13 residues. Germline V lookup: CDR1 SGHKS, CDR2 YYEKEE (reference sequence). The CDR3 bases are TGTGCCAGCAGCTTCCAGGGGGAAGAGACCCAGTACTTC. Translated, it gives CASSFQGEETQYF.

The CDR3, as DNA: TGTGCCAGCAGTTGCGGGACTAGCGATACCTACGAGCAGTACTTC. As protein: CASSCGTSDTYEQYF. The chain carries TRBV21-1 and TRBJ2-7; TRBD2 was called by the table and not checked on the DNA. TRBV21-1 is annotated as a pseudogene. The CDR3 extends over 15 amino acids.

The chain is built from TRBV15 and TRBJ2-1; 9 nucleotides agree with TRBD2. CDR1 and CDR2 from the germline V gene are LNHNV and YYDKDF (reference sequence). This CDR3 region has 14 residues. V lost 5 bases and J lost 6; bases outside the gene matches: 5. The DNA of the CDR3 is TGTGCCACCAGCGTAGCGGGAGAGGTCAATGAGCAGTTCTTC. Residues: CATSVAGEVNEQFF. Combining the CDR3 with reference TRBV15 and TRBJ2-1 gives the whole variable domain DAMVIQNPRYQVTQFGKPVTLSCSQTLNHNVMYWYQQKSSQAPKLLFHYYDKDFNNEADTPDNFQSRRPNTSFCFLDIRSPGLGDTAMYLCATSVAGEVNEQFFGPGTRLTVL.

The chain combines TRBV18 with TRBJ2-1; possibly TRBD1 for D (6 bases). Germline V gene sequence: CDR1 KGHSH, CDR2 LQKENI. This CDR3 has 13 residues. V was clipped by 4 bases and J by 5 bases, with 9 bases between them. This CDR3 is CASSLNRDNEQFF. The CDR3 DNA is TGTGCCAGCTCACTGAACAGGGACAATGAGCAGTTCTTC. Full variable domain (rest looked up from reference TRBV18 and TRBJ2-1): NAGVMQNPRHLVRRRGQEARLRCSPMKGHSHVYWYRQLPEEGLKFMVYLQKENIIDESGMPKERFSAEFPKEGPSILRIQQVVRGDSAAYFCASSLNRDNEQFFGPGTRLTVL.